Included here is one T cell receptor beta chain sequence, with context. The antigen is unknown. Clones were read by immunoSEQ multiplex PCR, and TCRdb kept only the in-frame ones, dropping some. The table has some 77,000 clones, 85% to 90% seen once. The data belong to a study of OX40 agonist ivuxolimab in advanced cancers. For the study at large: The patients received agonistic anti-OX40 (CD134) antibody ivuxolimab. Three patients showed partial responses: one hepatocellular carcinoma and two cutaneous melanoma cases.

The CDR3 has 15 amino acids. Germline V CDR1 and CDR2: SGDLS, YYNGEE. V lost 3 bases and J 4 bases, leaving 15 bases between the germline ends. The study's findings and limits: CD4+ T cells averaged fewer expanded clones than CD8+ T cells. Near-lowest levels of clonal expansion characterized partial responders at 0.1-3.0 mg/kg.

The gene calls are TRBV9 and TRBJ2-3, with D perhaps TRBD1 (5 bases). The receptor was derived from an adult with an advanced solid tumor such as melanoma, head and neck, liver or kidney cancer. Here the sequenced sample was CD4+ or CD8+ T cells sorted from blood, taken in a trial of the OX40 agonist ivuxolimab. The CDR3 protein is CASSEKGLGSDTQYF. CDR3 DNA sequence: TGTGCCAGCAGCGAAAAGGGGCTAGGATCAGATACGCAGTATTTT.